Listed below are T cell receptor beta chains from one sample, sequenced in a study of human CD4 T cells and Enterobacteriaceae. The table came from immunoSEQ multiplex PCR; TCRdb's copy has only in-frame clones and leaves some out. The data show some 29,000 clones, just under 85% seen once. The sequenced material came from memory CD4+ T cells from blood. The receptors shown here come from a human donor in good health. CDR3s include the opening cysteine and the closing phenylalanine or tryptophan. D genes are given only for firm matches. Size is omitted from some rows. Given values are once, few, many or a class for expanded clones.

CDR3 length	clone size	D gene	J gene	V gene	CDR3 DNA	CDR3 protein
13	once	.	TRBJ1-1	TRBV9	TGTGCCAGCAGCAAGACAGGGAACACTGAAGCTTTCTTT	CASSKTGNTEAFF
15	few	TRBD1	TRBJ2-3	TRBV2	TGTGCCAGTTGCCCTACAGGGGTGGCCACAGATACGCAGTATTTT	CASCPTGVATDTQYF
14	once	.	TRBJ1-4	TRBV6-6	TGTGCCAGCAGTACTCATAACACCGGGGGCGGGCTGTTTTTT	CASSTHNTGGGLFF
11	.	.	TRBJ2-5	TRBV5-1	TGCGCCAGCAGCTGGCAAGAGACCCAGTACTTC	CASSWQETQYF
16	.	.	TRBJ1-4	TRBV4-2	TGTGCCAGCAGCCAAGGGCAGGGCCCAACTAATGAAAAACTGTTTTTT	CASSQGQGPTNEKLFF
16	.	TRBD2	TRBJ2-3	TRBV5-4	TGTGCCAGCAGCTTGTATGGTAGCGGGAGCGCAGATACGCAGTATTTT	CASSLYGSGSADTQYF
14	.	TRBD2	TRBJ2-1	TRBV29-1	TGCAGCGTCGCCCCTAGCGGATACTACAATGAGCAGTTCTTC	CSVAPSGYYNEQFF
14	.	.	TRBJ2-6	TRBV28	TGTGCCAGCAGTTTAGACTCTGGGGCCAACGTCCTGACTTTC	CASSLDSGANVLTF
13	once	TRBD1	TRBJ2-7	TRBV5-4	TGTGCCAGCAGACCGGACAGGGACTACGAGCAGTACTTC	CASRPDRDYEQYF
15	few	.	TRBJ1-2	TRBV5-1	TGCGCCAGCAGCTTGGGCGGGGGGCGCAGCTATGGCTACACCTTC	CASSLGGGRSYGYTF
16	.	TRBD2	TRBJ2-2	TRBV27	TGTGCCAGCAGTACCCGACTAGCGGGAGGATCCGGGGAGCTGTTTTTT	CASSTRLAGGSGELFF
15	.	TRBD1	TRBJ2-3	TRBV2	TGTGCCAGCAGTGAACCCGACAGGGAGACAGATACGCAGTATTTT	CASSEPDRETDTQYF
17	few	TRBD2	TRBJ2-5	TRBV5-1	TGCGCCAGCAGCCCGGGACTAGCGGTGGGGTACCAAGAGACCCAGTACTTC	CASSPGLAVGYQETQYF
17	.	TRBD2	TRBJ2-1	TRBV4-1	TGCGCCAGCAGCCCAGAAGGACTAGCGGGAGACTACAATGAGCAGTTCTTC	CASSPEGLAGDYNEQFF
12	few	.	TRBJ2-7	TRBV6-6	TGTGCCAGCAGTTTACAGGGATACGAGCAGTACTTC	CASSLQGYEQYF
15	.	.	TRBJ1-2	TRBV7-2	TGTGCCAGCAGCGTCGGTGGAAGGGCCGGGGTCGGCTACACCTTC	CASSVGGRAGVGYTF
14	medium-sized	.	TRBJ1-1	TRBV6-5	TGTGCCAGCAGTTACGTTGGAGGGGGCACTGAAGCTTTCTTT	CASSYVGGGTEAFF
12	.	.	TRBJ1-4	TRBV6-5	TGTGCCAGCAGGACAACAACGGAAAAACTGTTTTTT	CASRTTTEKLFF
19	.	TRBD2	TRBJ2-6	TRBV7-9	TGTGCCAGCAGCCAAAAACGGGGGGACTATCTGACTGGGGCCAACGTCCTGACTTTC	CASSQKRGDYLTGANVLTF
15	.	TRBD1	TRBJ1-1	TRBV9	TGTGCCAGCAGCGTCCAACCGGGACAGGGGACTGAAGCTTTCTTT	CASSVQPGQGTEAFF
16	.	TRBD2	TRBJ2-7	TRBV5-1	TGCGCCAGCAGCCCGGGACTAGCGGGAGCCTACTACGAGCAGTACTTC	CASSPGLAGAYYEQYF
12	.	.	TRBJ2-3	TRBV5-8	TGTGCCCGAGGCTCTAGCACAGATACGCAGTATTTT	CARGSSTDTQYF
14	few	.	TRBJ2-7	TRBV6-5	TGTGCCAGCAGTCTTCGTACCGGCAGCAGCGAGCAGTACTTC	CASSLRTGSSEQYF
15	.	TRBD2	TRBJ2-7	TRBV29-1	TGCAGCGTGACCGGACTAGCGGGGCCTTCCTACGAGCAGTACTTC	CSVTGLAGPSYEQYF
15	.	.	TRBJ2-2	TRBV11-2	TGTGCCAGCAGCGCGACAGGCCCTTTCACCGGGGAGCTGTTTTTT	CASSATGPFTGELFF
17	.	TRBD2	TRBJ2-1	TRBV9	TGTGCCAGCAGCGTAGCCTCGGGTAGCGGGAGTGGTAATGAGCAGTTCTTC	CASSVASGSGSGNEQFF
13	.	TRBD2	TRBJ2-7	TRBV7-3	TGTGCCAGCAGCCCACCGGGGGGACACGAGCAGTACTTC	CASSPPGGHEQYF
13	.	.	TRBJ2-1	TRBV28	TGTGCCAGCAGGGGTAGCTCCTACAATGAGCAGTTCTTC	CASRGSSYNEQFF
15	once	.	TRBJ2-3	TRBV28	TGTGCCAGCAGTGACTTCGCGGGGTTCACAGATACGCAGTATTTT	CASSDFAGFTDTQYF
14	.	.	TRBJ1-4	TRBV27	TGTGCCAGCAGAATAGGGGGAATTAATGAAAAACTGTTTTTT	CASRIGGINEKLFF
16	.	TRBD1	TRBJ2-1	TRBV5-1	TGCGCCAGCAGCTTGAGGGGGACAGGGGGCAACAATGAGCAGTTCTTC	CASSLRGTGGNNEQFF
15	.	TRBD2	TRBJ2-7	TRBV18	TGTGCCAGCTCACCACAGCCGGGAGGGCCTTACGAGCAGTACTTC	CASSPQPGGPYEQYF
14	.	.	TRBJ2-3	TRBV7-2	TGTGCCAGCAGCTCCCGAACAGGGACAGATACGCAGTATTTT	CASSSRTGTDTQYF
14	.	.	TRBJ1-1	TRBV7-7	TGTGCCAGCAGCCCCGTAGGGCCGAACACTGAAGCTTTCTTT	CASSPVGPNTEAFF
14	.	.	TRBJ2-5	TRBV5-4	TGTGCCAGCAGCTTGGGGGTAGATCAAGAGACCCAGTACTTC	CASSLGVDQETQYF
16	.	TRBD2	TRBJ2-5	TRBV2	TGTGCCAGCAGGGGTCGTCTAGCGGGAGGAGGTGGGACCCAGTACTTC	CASRGRLAGGGGTQYF
15	.	.	TRBJ1-2	TRBV18	TGTGCCAGCTCACCCGACCGCCAGGGTAGGGATGGCTACACCTTC	CASSPDRQGRDGYTF
16	.	.	TRBJ1-4	TRBV19	TGTGCCAGTAGAATTCGAGGGAAGACAACTAATGAAAAACTGTTTTTT	CASRIRGKTTNEKLFF
14	few	.	TRBJ1-5	TRBV2	TGTGCCAGCAGCAACACGGGTTTCAATCAGCCCCAGCATTTT	CASSNTGFNQPQHF
15	.	TRBD2	TRBJ2-3	TRBV5-6	TGTGCCAGCAGCCCGGTCGGCGGGAGAAGGTATACGCAGTATTTT	CASSPVGGRRYTQYF
13	.	.	TRBJ1-5	TRBV10-2	TGCGCCAGCAGTGAAACTCCGTCGGGGCCCCAGCATTTT	CASSETPSGPQHF
14	.	TRBD1	TRBJ1-2	TRBV28	TGTGCCAGCAGTTTGCCCGGGACAGGGCATGGCTACACCTTC	CASSLPGTGHGYTF
13	.	.	TRBJ2-3	TRBV7-2	TGTGCCAGCAGCCCCCTAAACCCAGATACGCAGTATTTT	CASSPLNPDTQYF
13	.	.	TRBJ1-5	TRBV30	TGTGCCTGGAGTGTAGGATACAATCAGCCCCAGCATTTT	CAWSVGYNQPQHF
14	.	TRBD1	TRBJ1-1	TRBV5-1	TGCGCCAGCAGCCACCCGGGACAGTATTCTGAAGCTTTCTTT	CASSHPGQYSEAFF
17	.	TRBD1	TRBJ2-2	TRBV5-1	TGCGCCAGCAGCTGGGACAGTGGCCGGGCGAACACCGGGGAGCTGTTTTTT	CASSWDSGRANTGELFF
17	once	.	TRBJ1-4	TRBV5-5	TGTGCCAGCAGCTTGGCCCGACAGGCGGCAATTTATGAAAAACTGTTTTTT	CASSLARQAAIYEKLFF
14	.	TRBD1	TRBJ1-1	TRBV5-4	TGTGCCAGCAGCAGGGACAGTTTGAACACTGAAGCTTTCTTT	CASSRDSLNTEAFF
16	.	.	TRBJ2-3	TRBV2	TGTGCCAGCAGGCCTCCCAGGGGCCAAAACCGGGATACGCAGTATTTT	CASRPPRGQNRDTQYF
13	.	.	TRBJ1-1	TRBV6-1	TGTGCCAGCAAGCGGTCGGAATGGACTGAAGCTTTCTTT	CASKRSEWTEAFF
16	.	TRBD2	TRBJ2-1	TRBV7-7	TGTGCCAGCAGCTTAGGGATCAGCGGGAGGAGAGATGAGCAGTTCTTC	CASSLGISGRRDEQFF
16	.	.	TRBJ1-1	TRBV9	TGTGCCAGCAGCGTAGATGACAGCCGGGGGAACACTGAAGCTTTCTTT	CASSVDDSRGNTEAFF
17	once	.	TRBJ2-7	TRBV27	TGTGCCAGCAGTTCTCGTGCTGGACAGCGCCTTTCCTACGAGCAGTACTTC	CASSSRAGQRLSYEQYF
16	.	TRBD1	TRBJ2-7	TRBV10-3	TGTGCCATCAGTGAGTCTAAGGGACAGGGGTCCCACGAGCAGTACTTC	CAISESKGQGSHEQYF